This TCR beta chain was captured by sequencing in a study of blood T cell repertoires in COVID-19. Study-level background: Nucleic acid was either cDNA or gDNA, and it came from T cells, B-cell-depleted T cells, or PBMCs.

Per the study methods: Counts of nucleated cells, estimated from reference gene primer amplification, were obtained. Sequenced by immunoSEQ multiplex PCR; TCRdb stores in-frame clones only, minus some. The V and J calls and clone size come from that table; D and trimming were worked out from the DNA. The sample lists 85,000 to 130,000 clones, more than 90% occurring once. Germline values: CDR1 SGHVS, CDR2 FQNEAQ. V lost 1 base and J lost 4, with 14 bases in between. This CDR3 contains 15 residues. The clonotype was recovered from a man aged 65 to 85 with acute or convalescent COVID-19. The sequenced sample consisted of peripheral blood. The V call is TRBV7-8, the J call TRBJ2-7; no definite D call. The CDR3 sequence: CASSLDGRGLYEQYF. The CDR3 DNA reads TGTGCCAGCAGCTTAGATGGCAGAGGCCTTTACGAGCAGTACTTC. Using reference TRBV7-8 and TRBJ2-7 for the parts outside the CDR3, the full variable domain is GAGVSQSPRYKVAKRGQDVALRCDPISGHVSLFWYQQALGQGPEFLTYFQNEAQLDKSGLPSDRFFAERPEGSVSTLKIQRTQQEDSAVYLCASSLDGRGLYEQYFGPGTRLTVT.